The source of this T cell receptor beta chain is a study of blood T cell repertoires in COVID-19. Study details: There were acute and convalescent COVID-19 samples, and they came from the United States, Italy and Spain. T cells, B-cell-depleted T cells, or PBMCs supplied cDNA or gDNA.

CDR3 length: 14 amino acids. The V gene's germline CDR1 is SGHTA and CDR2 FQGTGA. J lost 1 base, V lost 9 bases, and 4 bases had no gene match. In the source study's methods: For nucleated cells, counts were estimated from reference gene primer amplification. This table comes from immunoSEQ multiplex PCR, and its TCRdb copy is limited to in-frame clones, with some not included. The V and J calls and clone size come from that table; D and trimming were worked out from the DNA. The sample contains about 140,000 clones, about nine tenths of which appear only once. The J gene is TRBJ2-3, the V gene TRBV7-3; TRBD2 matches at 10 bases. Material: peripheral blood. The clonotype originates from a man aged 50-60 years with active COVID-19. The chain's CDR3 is CASKRGGGTDTQYF. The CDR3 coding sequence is TGTGCCAGTAAGCGGGGGGGCGGCACAGATACGCAGTATTTT.